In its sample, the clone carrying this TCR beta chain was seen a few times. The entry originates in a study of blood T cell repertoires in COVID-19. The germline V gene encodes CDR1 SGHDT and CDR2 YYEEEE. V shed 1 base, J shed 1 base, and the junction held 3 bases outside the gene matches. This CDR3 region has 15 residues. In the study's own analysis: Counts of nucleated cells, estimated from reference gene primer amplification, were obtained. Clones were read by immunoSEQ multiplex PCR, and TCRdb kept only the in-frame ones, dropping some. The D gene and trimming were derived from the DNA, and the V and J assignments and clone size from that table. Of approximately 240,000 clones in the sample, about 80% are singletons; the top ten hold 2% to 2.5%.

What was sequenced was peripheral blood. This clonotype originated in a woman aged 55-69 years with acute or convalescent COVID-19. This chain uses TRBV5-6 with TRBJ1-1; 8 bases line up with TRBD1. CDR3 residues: CASSLTGQGNTEAFF. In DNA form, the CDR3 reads TGTGCCAGCAGCTTGACCGGACAGGGGAACACTGAAGCTTTCTTT.